These T cell receptor beta chains were read from a single sample in a study of T cells after yellow fever vaccination. TCRdb reprocessed the 5' RACE reads via MiXCR and lists one record per CDR3 protein. Here the sample spans about 150,000 distinct CDR3 sequences, just over 6.5% being singletons. This material consisted of CD4+ T cells sorted from PBMCs, taken 10 days after the yellow fever booster vaccination. All receptors derive from a man aged 30 to 39 who received the YFV17D yellow fever vaccine. The CDR3 runs from the conserved cysteine through the conserved F or W. D genes are given only for firm matches. Not every row has a clone size; where given, it reads once, few, many or a size class.

size	V	J	D	DNA	CDR3
.	TRBV20-1	TRBJ2-1	TRBD2	TGCAGCGCCGGGACTAGCGCCGCGGGTAATGAGCAGTTCTTC	CSAGTSAAGNEQFF
.	TRBV25-1	TRBJ2-7	.	TGTGCCAGCAGTAGTAGCGGAAAGAGCTCCTACGAGCAGTACTTC	CASSSSGKSSYEQYF
many	TRBV14	TRBJ1-2	.	TGTGCCAGCAGCCAATTTTCCTATGGCTACACCTTC	CASSQFSYGYTF
many	TRBV20-1	TRBJ2-3	TRBD2	TGCAGTGCTAGAGACGGGGGGGGACTAGCCACAGATACGCAGTATTTT	CSARDGGGLATDTQYF
many	TRBV11-2	TRBJ2-4	.	TGTGCCAGCAGCCTTGGGGGGGCCCCGGAGTACTTC	CASSLGGAPEYF
many	TRBV5-6	TRBJ2-5	.	TGTGCCAGCAGCTTGATGACGGTGAAGGAGACCCAGTACTTC	CASSLMTVKETQYF
many	TRBV20-1	TRBJ2-5	TRBD2	TGCAGTGCTAAGCGGGAGGGCCCTGAGACCCAGTACTTC	CSAKREGPETQYF
many	TRBV7-9	TRBJ1-3	.	TGTGCCAGCAGCCCCGACTCCCTCAGAAGAGTTGGAAACACCATATATTTT	CASSPDSLRRVGNTIYF
many	TRBV12-3/TRBV12-4	TRBJ1-5	.	TGTGCCAGCAGTCAAATCAGAAATCAGCCCCAGCATTTT	CASSQIRNQPQHF
many	TRBV29-1	TRBJ2-7	.	TGCAGCGTTGTACAGGGAAAACGGTACGAGCAGTACTTC	CSVVQGKRYEQYF
many	TRBV20-1	TRBJ2-3	TRBD2	TGCAGTGCGAGGCCTAGCGGGAGGGCCGGCACAGATACGCAGTATTTT	CSARPSGRAGTDTQYF
many	TRBV5-5	TRBJ2-1	.	TGTGCCAGCAGCTCCACGGTATCCTACAATGAGCAGTTCTTC	CASSSTVSYNEQFF
many	TRBV5-1	TRBJ2-3	TRBD2	TGCGCCAGCGCATGGAATAGCGGGAGCGGAGATACGCAGTATTTT	CASAWNSGSGDTQYF
many	TRBV5-1	TRBJ1-2	.	TGCGCCAGCAGACGAGCAGATAACTATGGCTACACCTTC	CASRRADNYGYTF
many	TRBV5-1	TRBJ2-3	TRBD2	TGCGCCAGCAGCCCACGGACTAGCGGCAATCGAATTAGCACAGATACGCAGTATTTT	CASSPRTSGNRISTDTQYF
many	TRBV7-9	TRBJ2-3	TRBD1	TGTGCCAGCAGCCAGCCAGGGGGCAGCACAGATACGCAGTATTTT	CASSQPGGSTDTQYF
many	TRBV3-1	TRBJ2-2	.	TGTGCCAGCAGCCACCCCCAGGGGAGGTACACCGGGGAGCTGTTTTTT	CASSHPQGRYTGELFF
many	TRBV12-3/TRBV12-4	TRBJ2-2	.	TGTGCCAGCAGTTTAGACGCAGTGGTCGGGGAGCTGTTTTTT	CASSLDAVVGELFF
many	TRBV4-3	TRBJ1-4	.	TGCGCCAGCAGCCAAGATCACGGCACCCAGCTTGAAAAACTGTTTTTT	CASSQDHGTQLEKLFF
many	TRBV5-1	TRBJ2-2	TRBD2	TGCGCCAGCTCGGCGGGAGAATACACCGGGGAGCTGTTTTTT	CASSAGEYTGELFF
many	TRBV7-9	TRBJ2-1	.	TGTGCCAGCAGCCCGGGACTCCCGACCTACAATGAGCAGTTCTTC	CASSPGLPTYNEQFF
.	TRBV5-1	TRBJ2-7	.	TGCGCCAGCAGCTTCACCTTATCCGTCTCCTACGAGCAGTACTTC	CASSFTLSVSYEQYF
many	TRBV7-2	TRBJ2-3	.	TGTGCCAGCAGCTTAGGGCCGACAGGCACATCGGAGTCAGATACGCAGTATTTT	CASSLGPTGTSESDTQYF
.	TRBV2	TRBJ1-2	TRBD1	TGTGCCAGCAGTGATGGGACAGGCAGCTATGGCTACACCTTC	CASSDGTGSYGYTF
few	TRBV6-5	TRBJ2-6	.	TGTGCCAGCAGTTACTACAGCGTTGGGGCCAACGTCCTGACTTTC	CASSYYSVGANVLTF